Listed below are T cell receptor beta chains from one sample, sequenced in a study of blood T cell repertoires in COVID-19. Some clones are missing from TCRdb's copy, which holds only in-frame ones; the method was immunoSEQ multiplex PCR. The table has 200,000 to 250,000 clones, 80% to 85% seen once. Sequencing used peripheral blood. Receptors were obtained from a woman under 30 with acute or convalescent COVID-19. Each CDR3 is given with its conserved first and last residue. Each record gives: clone size, V gene, J gene, D gene, CDR3 protein, CDR3 DNA. A D gene is named only where the DNA matches it firmly. Not all rows give a size; the values are once, few, many and, for expanded clones, a class.

size: once
V: TRBV28
J: TRBJ1-5
D: -
CDR3: CASNHPDSSNQPQHF
DNA: TGTGCCAGCAACCACCCGGACAGCAGCAATCAGCCCCAGCATTTT

size: once
V: TRBV4-2
J: TRBJ2-5
D: TRBD1
CDR3: CASSPPQGARETQYF
DNA: TGTGCCAGCAGCCCCCCACAGGGGGCGCGGGAGACCCAGTACTTC

size: -
V: TRBV27
J: TRBJ1-5
D: TRBD1
CDR3: CASSYGQGGGNQPQHF
DNA: TGTGCCAGCAGTTATGGACAGGGTGGGGGGAATCAGCCCCAGCATTTT

size: few
V: TRBV7-2
J: TRBJ2-3
D: -
CDR3: CASSSSFAADTQYF
DNA: TGTGCCAGCAGCTCCTCCTTTGCGGCAGATACGCAGTATTTT

size: -
V: TRBV4-3
J: TRBJ1-5
D: TRBD1
CDR3: CASSQDRGRPQHF
DNA: TGCGCCAGCAGCCAGGACAGGGGCCGGCCCCAGCATTTT

size: -
V: TRBV7-2
J: TRBJ1-2
D: -
CDR3: CASSYVSGYGYTF
DNA: TGTGCCAGCAGCTACGTATCAGGCTATGGCTACACCTTC

size: -
V: TRBV28
J: TRBJ2-3
D: -
CDR3: CASSLSGTDTQYF
DNA: TGTGCCAGCAGTTTATCAGGGACAGATACGCAGTATTTT

size: -
V: TRBV28
J: TRBJ1-2
D: -
CDR3: CASSFKMGAGYTF
DNA: TGTGCCAGCAGTTTTAAGATGGGGGCTGGCTACACCTTC

size: -
V: TRBV5-6
J: TRBJ2-7
D: -
CDR3: CASSHSYEQYF
DNA: TGTGCCAGCAGCCATAGTTACGAGCAGTACTTC

size: -
V: TRBV9
J: TRBJ2-7
D: -
CDR3: CASRDTPYEQYF
DNA: TGTGCCAGCAGGGACACCCCCTACGAGCAGTACTTC

size: -
V: TRBV28
J: TRBJ1-4
D: -
CDR3: CASSFLGGSGEKLFF
DNA: TGTGCCAGCAGTTTTCTGGGGGGGTCGGGCGAAAAACTGTTTTTT

size: once
V: TRBV5-1
J: TRBJ1-1
D: -
CDR3: CASSVMGQEAFF
DNA: TGCGCCAGCAGCGTGATGGGGCAGGAAGCTTTCTTT

size: -
V: TRBV28
J: TRBJ2-5
D: TRBD1
CDR3: CASSSLSRDRALGETQYF
DNA: TGTGCCAGCAGCAGTTTGTCAAGGGACAGGGCTTTGGGGGAGACCCAGTACTTC

size: -
V: TRBV6-5
J: TRBJ1-6
D: TRBD1
CDR3: CASRTGQGNSPLHF
DNA: TGTGCCAGCAGAACGGGACAGGGGAATTCACCCCTCCACTTT

size: -
V: TRBV2
J: TRBJ2-7
D: TRBD1
CDR3: CASRNPGDRVYYEQYF
DNA: TGTGCCAGCAGGAACCCCGGGGACAGGGTCTACTACGAGCAGTACTTC

size: -
V: TRBV19
J: TRBJ2-1
D: TRBD2
CDR3: CASRRTLAGVSSFRTSYNEQFF
DNA: TGTGCTAGTAGGCGGACTTTAGCGGGAGTTTCTAGTTTTCGAACCTCCTACAATGAGCAGTTCTTC

size: -
V: TRBV10-3
J: TRBJ1-1
D: -
CDR3: CAISESSGTNTEAFF
DNA: TGTGCCATCAGTGAGTCGTCAGGAACTAACACTGAAGCTTTCTTT

size: -
V: TRBV29-1
J: TRBJ2-1
D: TRBD1
CDR3: CSVHKTGGAGNEQFF
DNA: TGCAGCGTTCATAAGACAGGGGGCGCAGGTAATGAGCAGTTCTTC

size: -
V: TRBV14
J: TRBJ2-7
D: TRBD2
CDR3: CASAVAGTYEQYF
DNA: TGTGCCAGCGCCGTAGCGGGCACCTACGAGCAGTACTTC

size: -
V: TRBV7-6
J: TRBJ1-1
D: -
CDR3: CASSKGRAEAFF
DNA: TGTGCCAGCAGCAAGGGGAGGGCTGAAGCTTTCTTT

size: -
V: TRBV28
J: TRBJ1-1
D: -
CDR3: CASNRPFQYTEAFF
DNA: TGTGCCAGCAACCGTCCTTTCCAGTACACTGAAGCTTTCTTT

size: once
V: TRBV27
J: TRBJ1-5
D: -
CDR3: CASSFGGAYNQPQHF
DNA: TGTGCCAGCAGTTTTGGGGGGGCCTACAATCAGCCCCAGCATTTT

size: -
V: TRBV6-6
J: TRBJ2-5
D: -
CDR3: CATTGVTETQYF
DNA: TGTGCCACTACGGGAGTAACCGAGACCCAGTACTTC

size: -
V: TRBV30
J: TRBJ2-7
D: TRBD2
CDR3: CAWTGTKIAGGGYEQYF
DNA: TGTGCCTGGACGGGAACGAAAATAGCGGGAGGGGGGTACGAGCAGTACTTC

size: -
V: TRBV7-2
J: TRBJ2-5
D: TRBD1
CDR3: CASRPQGAGRETQYF
DNA: TGTGCCAGCAGGCCACAGGGGGCAGGGAGGGAGACCCAGTACTTC

size: -
V: TRBV19
J: TRBJ1-1
D: TRBD1
CDR3: CASSNLGTAEAFF
DNA: TGTGCCAGTAGCAATCTGGGGACAGCTGAAGCTTTCTTT

size: few
V: TRBV6-2/TRBV6-3
J: TRBJ1-5
D: -
CDR3: CASSDREIRQPQHF
DNA: TGTGCCAGCAGTGATAGGGAGATCAGGCAGCCCCAGCATTTT

size: -
V: TRBV28
J: TRBJ1-2
D: -
CDR3: CASGATAGYTF
DNA: TGTGCCAGCGGAGCGACAGCTGGCTACACCTTC

size: few
V: TRBV18
J: TRBJ1-5
D: TRBD1
CDR3: CASSPTGQKNQPQHF
DNA: TGTGCCAGCTCACCTACGGGACAGAAGAATCAGCCCCAGCATTTT

size: -
V: TRBV19
J: TRBJ2-1
D: TRBD2
CDR3: CASTKKAGDLSASYNEQFF
DNA: TGTGCCAGTACCAAGAAAGCGGGAGACCTATCCGCCTCCTACAATGAGCAGTTCTTC

size: few
V: TRBV5-1
J: TRBJ2-7
D: -
CDR3: CASSLGQSYEQYF
DNA: TGCGCCAGCAGCTTGGGACAGAGCTACGAGCAGTACTTC

size: -
V: TRBV6-5
J: TRBJ2-1
D: -
CDR3: CASSTSFYNEQFF
DNA: TGTGCCAGCAGTACAAGTTTCTACAATGAGCAGTTCTTC

size: -
V: TRBV4-1
J: TRBJ2-7
D: -
CDR3: CASSQEPHRQGYEQYF
DNA: TGCGCCAGCAGCCAAGAACCCCATCGGCAGGGCTACGAGCAGTACTTC

size: once
V: TRBV11-3
J: TRBJ2-1
D: TRBD2
CDR3: CASSAGLAGNHEQFF
DNA: TGTGCCAGCAGCGCCGGACTAGCGGGAAACCATGAGCAGTTCTTC

size: -
V: TRBV6-5
J: TRBJ1-4
D: TRBD1
CDR3: CASSFRTGEEKLFF
DNA: TGTGCCAGCAGTTTTAGGACAGGGGAGGAAAAACTGTTTTTT

size: few
V: TRBV12-5
J: TRBJ1-2
D: TRBD1
CDR3: CASGLWQGAGSYTF
DNA: TGTGCTAGTGGTTTGTGGCAGGGGGCTGGGAGCTACACCTTC

size: few
V: TRBV3-1/TRBV3-2
J: TRBJ1-2
D: -
CDR3: CASSQTGNGYTF
DNA: TGTGCCAGCAGCCAAACAGGGAATGGCTACACCTTC

size: -
V: TRBV27
J: TRBJ2-1
D: -
CDR3: CASTGSEHQYNEQFF
DNA: TGTGCCAGCACGGGGTCGGAGCATCAGTACAATGAGCAGTTCTTC

size: -
V: TRBV19
J: TRBJ2-2
D: -
CDR3: CASSDPGGGNTGELFF
DNA: TGTGCCAGTAGTGATCCAGGGGGAGGGAACACCGGGGAGCTGTTTTTT

size: -
V: TRBV24-1
J: TRBJ1-1
D: TRBD1
CDR3: CATSDRTGTVSAFF
DNA: TGTGCCACCAGTGACCGGACAGGGACGGTATCGGCTTTCTTT

size: -
V: TRBV18
J: TRBJ2-5
D: -
CDR3: CASSPRQGETQYF
DNA: TGTGCCAGCTCACCACGGCAGGGTGAGACCCAGTACTTC

size: -
V: TRBV7-2
J: TRBJ2-7
D: TRBD1
CDR3: CASSRGTGGLYEQYF
DNA: TGTGCCAGCAGCAGAGGGACAGGGGGGCTTTACGAGCAGTACTTC

size: -
V: TRBV6-5
J: TRBJ1-2
D: -
CDR3: CASSYSRQYGYTF
DNA: TGTGCCAGCAGTTACTCCAGACAGTATGGCTACACCTTC

size: -
V: TRBV29-1
J: TRBJ2-5
D: -
CDR3: CSVVIFGETQYF
DNA: TGCAGCGTTGTAATTTTCGGGGAGACCCAGTACTTC

size: few
V: TRBV7-9
J: TRBJ2-2
D: -
CDR3: CASSPDTGELFF
DNA: TGTGCCAGCAGCCCGGACACCGGGGAGCTGTTTTTT

size: -
V: TRBV7-9
J: TRBJ2-7
D: TRBD1
CDR3: CASSVTGGLYEQYF
DNA: TGTGCCAGCAGCGTGACAGGGGGCCTGTACGAGCAGTACTTC

size: -
V: TRBV5-8
J: TRBJ1-5
D: -
CDR3: CASSLAPGYNQPQHF
DNA: TGTGCCAGCAGCTTGGCCCCAGGATACAATCAGCCCCAGCATTTT

size: once
V: TRBV5-6
J: TRBJ1-2
D: TRBD1
CDR3: CASSLDMGTGAGGYTF
DNA: TGTGCCAGCAGCTTGGACATGGGGACAGGGGCGGGCGGCTACACCTTC

size: -
V: TRBV30
J: TRBJ1-1
D: TRBD1
CDR3: CAWRDLQGERAEAFF
DNA: TGTGCCTGGAGGGACCTACAGGGGGAGAGGGCTGAAGCTTTCTTT

size: -
V: TRBV7-3
J: TRBJ2-2
D: -
CDR3: CASSSQGYANTGELFF
DNA: TGTGCCAGCAGCTCCCAGGGTTACGCGAACACCGGGGAGCTGTTTTTT

size: once
V: TRBV27
J: TRBJ2-2
D: -
CDR3: CASSLASYTGELFF
DNA: TGTGCCAGCAGTTTAGCTAGTTACACCGGGGAGCTGTTTTTT

size: -
V: TRBV14
J: TRBJ1-2
D: TRBD1
CDR3: CASSQGTGGPYGYTF
DNA: TGTGCCAGCAGCCAAGGGACAGGGGGCCCCTATGGCTACACCTTC

size: -
V: TRBV5-6
J: TRBJ2-7
D: TRBD2
CDR3: CASSSLLLGGRAYEQYF
DNA: TGTGCCAGCAGCTCTCTACTCCTAGGCGGGAGGGCCTACGAGCAGTACTTC